This T cell receptor beta chain comes out of a study of blood T cell repertoires in COVID-19. Across the whole study: The United States, Italy and Spain were the sources of the acute and convalescent COVID-19 samples. T cells, B-cell-depleted T cells, or PBMCs provided the cDNA or gDNA that served as material.

V was clipped by 6 bases and J by 3 bases, with 21 bases between them. Germline CDR1 reads MNHEY; CDR2 reads SVGEGT. This CDR3 has 16 amino acids. In the original analysis: Estimation of nucleated cell counts was performed using reference gene primer amplification. TCRdb's table, derived via immunoSEQ multiplex PCR, lists solely in-frame clones and lacks some. Clone size and the V and J calls come from that table; the DNA yielded D and trimming. The sample records hundreds of thousands of clones, 85% to 90% being singletons. Sequencing input: peripheral blood. This chain connects TRBV6-2 or TRBV6-3 to TRBJ2-7, with a weak D call TRBD2 (5 bases). This clonotype was obtained from a man aged 45 to 65 with COVID-19, enrolled during active disease. CDR3 residues: CASSPDRRGRYYEQYF. The CDR3, as DNA: TGTGCCAGCAGCCCGGACCGGAGAGGGCGGTACTACGAGCAGTACTTC.